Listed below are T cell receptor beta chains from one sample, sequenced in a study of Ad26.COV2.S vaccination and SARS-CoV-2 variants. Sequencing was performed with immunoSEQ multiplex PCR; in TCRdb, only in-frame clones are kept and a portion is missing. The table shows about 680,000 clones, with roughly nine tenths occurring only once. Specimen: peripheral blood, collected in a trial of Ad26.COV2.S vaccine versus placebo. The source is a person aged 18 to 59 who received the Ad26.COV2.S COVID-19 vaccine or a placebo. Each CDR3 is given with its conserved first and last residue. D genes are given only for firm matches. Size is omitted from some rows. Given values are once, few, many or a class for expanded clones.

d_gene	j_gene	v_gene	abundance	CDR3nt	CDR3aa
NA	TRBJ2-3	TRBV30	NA	TGTGCCTCGAACGGGGGTGGCACAGATACGCAGTATTTT	CASNGGGTDTQYF
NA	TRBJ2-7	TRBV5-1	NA	TGCGCCAGCAAGGACTCAGGGTACTACGAGCAGTACTTC	CASKDSGYYEQYF
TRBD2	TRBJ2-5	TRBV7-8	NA	TGTGCCAGCAGCTTAGCAACTAGCGGGAGTAACCAAGAGACCCAGTACTTC	CASSLATSGSNQETQYF
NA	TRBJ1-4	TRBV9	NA	TGTGCCAGCAGCGCGGGACTCTCGAATGAAAAACTGTTTTTT	CASSAGLSNEKLFF
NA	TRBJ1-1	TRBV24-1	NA	TGTGCCACCAGGGGGGGGGCGAACACTGAAGCTTTCTTT	CATRGGANTEAFF
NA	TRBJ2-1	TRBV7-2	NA	TGTGCCAGCAGCTTAGACCCCGCGGGGCCTTACAATGAGCAGTTCTTC	CASSLDPAGPYNEQFF
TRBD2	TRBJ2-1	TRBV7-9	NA	TGTGCCAGCAGCTTAGCCGGGAGGGCCTCTCTCAATGAGCAGTTCTTC	CASSLAGRASLNEQFF
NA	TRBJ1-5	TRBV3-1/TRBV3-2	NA	TGTGCCAGCAGCTCAAAAGGCGGGGAATCTCAGCCCCAGCATTTT	CASSSKGGESQPQHF
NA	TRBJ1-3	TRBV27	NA	TGTGCCAGCAGTTCCTTCTCTGGAAACACCATATATTTT	CASSSFSGNTIYF
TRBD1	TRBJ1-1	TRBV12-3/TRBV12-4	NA	TGTGCCACCCAGGGGGATGTGACAGATGAAGCTTTCTTT	CATQGDVTDEAFF
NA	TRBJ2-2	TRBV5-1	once	TGCGCCAGCAGCGGAGACAACACCGGGGAGCTGTTTTTT	CASSGDNTGELFF
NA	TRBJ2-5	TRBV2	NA	TGTGCCAGCAGTACGTACGGGGCCGAGACCCAGTACTTC	CASSTYGAETQYF
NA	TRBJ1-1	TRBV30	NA	TGTGCCTGGAGCCCGACATCCGAAGCTTTCTTT	CAWSPTSEAFF
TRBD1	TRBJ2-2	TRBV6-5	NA	TGTGCCAGCATACGACAGGGGAACACCGGGGAGCTGTTTTTT	CASIRQGNTGELFF
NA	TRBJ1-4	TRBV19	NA	TGTGCCAGTAGTATAGATCTATGGAGAGTGGGGGGGCTTAGGGAAAAACTGTTTTTT	CASSIDLWRVGGLREKLFF
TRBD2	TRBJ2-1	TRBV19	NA	TGTGCCAGTAGGGGGGTACTAGCGGGGAACTACAATGAGCAGTTCTTC	CASRGVLAGNYNEQFF
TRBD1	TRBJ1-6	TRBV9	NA	TGTGCCAGCAGCGCGGGACAGTACAATTCACCCCTCCACTTT	CASSAGQYNSPLHF
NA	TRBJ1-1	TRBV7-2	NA	TGTGCCAGCAGCTTTTACAGGGTGTACACTGAAGCTTTCTTT	CASSFYRVYTEAFF
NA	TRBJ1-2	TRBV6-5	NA	TGTGCCAGCAGCACGGGCTATGGCTACACCTTC	CASSTGYGYTF
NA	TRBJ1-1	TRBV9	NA	TGTGCCAGCAGCTCCGGGGGGAACACTGAAGCTTTCTTT	CASSSGGNTEAFF
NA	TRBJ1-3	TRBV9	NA	TGTGCCAGCAGCGTTGAGGTGGGAAACACCATATATTTT	CASSVEVGNTIYF
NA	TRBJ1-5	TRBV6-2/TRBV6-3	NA	TGTGCCAGCAGTTATTCGGCGGGAAATCAGCCCCAGCATTTT	CASSYSAGNQPQHF
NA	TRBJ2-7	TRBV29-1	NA	TGCAGCGTCCGGACTTGGTCGGGGACCTACGAGCAGTACTTC	CSVRTWSGTYEQYF
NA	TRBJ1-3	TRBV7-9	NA	TGTGCCAGCACCGCGGGGGGACCTGGAAACACCATATATTTT	CASTAGGPGNTIYF
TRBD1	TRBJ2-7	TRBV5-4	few	TGTGCCAGCAGCAACGCAGGGGGCCGAACCTACGAGCAGTACTTC	CASSNAGGRTYEQYF
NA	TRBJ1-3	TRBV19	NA	TGTGCCAGTAGTATCTCAAGAGGGGCTGGAAACACCATATATTTT	CASSISRGAGNTIYF
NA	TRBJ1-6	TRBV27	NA	TGTGCCAGCAGTTTATGGGGGGCTTATTCACCCCTCCACTTT	CASSLWGAYSPLHF
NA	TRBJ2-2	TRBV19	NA	TGTGCCAGTAGTGACGATTCGAACACCGGGGAGCTGTTTTTT	CASSDDSNTGELFF
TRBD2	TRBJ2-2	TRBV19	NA	TGTGCCAGCACACTAGCGGGAGGGCCGGTCGACACCGGGGAGCTGTTTTTT	CASTLAGGPVDTGELFF
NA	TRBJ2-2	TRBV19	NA	TGTGCCAGTACAAGGGATCAAAAATTGAACACCGGGGAGCTGTTTTTT	CASTRDQKLNTGELFF
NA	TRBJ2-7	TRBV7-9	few	TGTGCCAGCAGCCCCCTGGGACGGCAGCTCTCCTACGAGCAGTACTTC	CASSPLGRQLSYEQYF
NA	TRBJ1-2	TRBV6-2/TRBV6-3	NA	TGTGCCAGCAGTGACAGCCACAACTATGGCTACACCTTC	CASSDSHNYGYTF
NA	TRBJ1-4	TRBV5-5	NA	TGTGCCAGCAGCTTGCTTGGTGAAAAACTGTTTTTT	CASSLLGEKLFF
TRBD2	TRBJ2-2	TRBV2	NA	TGTGCCACGGGGGGGTCGAACACCGGGGAGCTGTTTTTT	CATGGSNTGELFF
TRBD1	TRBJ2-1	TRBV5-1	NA	TGCGCCAGCAGCCCCCGGGACAGGGCCTACAATGAGCAGTTCTTC	CASSPRDRAYNEQFF
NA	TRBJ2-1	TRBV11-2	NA	TGTGCCAGCAGCTTGGACTTGAGCTCCTACAATGAGCAGTTCTTC	CASSLDLSSYNEQFF
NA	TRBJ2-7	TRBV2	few	TGTGCCAGCAGTGTGGGGATCTACGAGCAGTACTTC	CASSVGIYEQYF
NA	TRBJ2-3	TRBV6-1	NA	TGTGCCAGCAGTGAAGCCCCCCAAGATACGCAGTATTTT	CASSEAPQDTQYF
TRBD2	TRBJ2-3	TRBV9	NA	TGTGCCAGCAGCGTAGATCGGGGGGTTCCCACAGATACGCAGTATTTT	CASSVDRGVPTDTQYF
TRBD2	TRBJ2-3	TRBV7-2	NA	TGTGCCAGCAGCTTCTCGGGAGGGCTGAGAGATACGCAGTATTTT	CASSFSGGLRDTQYF
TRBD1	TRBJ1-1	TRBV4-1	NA	TGCGCCAGCAGCCAAGTGGGGGCGACAGGGAGGTCTGAAGCTTTCTTT	CASSQVGATGRSEAFF
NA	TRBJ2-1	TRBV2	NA	TGTGCCGGGGGAGATGTATCCTACAATGAGCAGTTCTTC	CAGGDVSYNEQFF
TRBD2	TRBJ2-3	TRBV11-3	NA	TGTGCCAGCAGCCCGGGACTAGCGGGAGTCACAGATACGCAGTATTTT	CASSPGLAGVTDTQYF
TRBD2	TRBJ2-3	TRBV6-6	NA	TGTGCCAGCAGTTACTCGGTAGCGGGGGGAACAGATACGCAGTATTTT	CASSYSVAGGTDTQYF
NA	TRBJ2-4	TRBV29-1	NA	TGCAGCGTTGAAGTCGGACAGTTAGACATTCAGTACTTC	CSVEVGQLDIQYF
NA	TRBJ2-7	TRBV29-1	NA	TGCAGCGTCGTAGGGGGGCAGACCCGTCGGCAGTACTTC	CSVVGGQTRRQYF
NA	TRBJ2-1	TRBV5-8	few	TGTGCCAGCAGCTTGGGTCTGAGCTCCTACAATGAGCAGTTCTTC	CASSLGLSSYNEQFF
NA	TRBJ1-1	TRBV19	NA	TGTGCCAGTAGTCTCGCGACGGTAATGAACACTGAAGCTTTCTTT	CASSLATVMNTEAFF
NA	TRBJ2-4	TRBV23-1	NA	TGCGCCAGCAGTCCCCCCCGGGGGGCCAAAAACATTCAGTACTTC	CASSPPRGAKNIQYF
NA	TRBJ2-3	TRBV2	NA	TGTGCCAGCACCCAAACAGGGATAGATACGCAGTATTTT	CASTQTGIDTQYF